Detailed here is one T cell receptor beta chain. Antigen: not known. This entry comes from a study of T cell responses to AZD1222 COVID-19 vaccine. Findings of the study overall: Clonal diversity may have been underestimated, and the donors were mostly white British, with more females than males. Baseline seropositives among AZD1222 recipients totaled only five to seven. Vaccination with two AZD1222 doses was followed by a rise in Spike-specific TCR breadth and depth.

Assay used: immunoSEQ multiplex PCR; TCRdb lists only in-frame clones, some missing. The sample has around 150,000 clones; approximately 90% are singletons. The TCR originated in an adult who received the AZD1222 COVID-19 vaccine. Source: peripheral blood, taken 28 days after the second AZD1222 dose.

CDR3 in amino acids: CASSPYQGEAFF. CDR3 DNA sequence: TGCGCCAGCAGCCCATATCAGGGTGAAGCTTTCTTT. The chain is built from TRBV5-1 and TRBJ1-1; tentatively, D is TRBD1 (5 bases). Germline-derived CDR1 and CDR2 are SGHRS and YFSETQ. Trimming took off 4 bases at V and 7 bases at J, with 11 bases between the two ends. The CDR3 loop spans 12 amino acids.